Shown below are 25 T cell receptor beta chains from a single sample sequenced in a study of cytomegalovirus exposure and HLA in healthy donors. PCR primers comprised 60 Vbeta and 13 Jbeta primers. Sequenced by immunoSEQ multiplex PCR; TCRdb stores in-frame clones only, minus some. The data show about 200,000 clones, roughly 84% seen once. The sequenced material came from PBMCs. These receptors originate from a man over 45 in good health and CMV-seronegative.

The chain has TRBV10-2 and TRBJ2-5; 7 bases align to TRBD1. Germline loops: CDR1 WSHSY, CDR2 SAAADI. The CDR3 is made up of 14 amino acids. Trimming took 8 bases from V and 3 from J; bases not matched to a gene: 9. The CDR3 DNA follows: TGCGCCAGCGGGGTCGGGACAGCGAAAGAGACCCAGTACTTC. The encoded protein is CASGVGTAKETQYF.

As regards this clone: One end of the junction does not line up with germline, which may come from a read error. The chain links TRBV29-1 to TRBJ1-5; tentative D call: TRBD1 (5 bases). Germline values: CDR1 SQVTM, CDR2 ANQGSEA. The CDR3 has 14 amino acids. CDR3 sequence: CSVEVGGSNQPQHF. CDR3 DNA: TGCAGCGTAGAAGTCGGGGGTAGCAATCAGCCCCAGCATTTT. Complete variable domain (other parts from reference TRBV29-1 and TRBJ1-5): SAVISQKPSRDICQRGTSLTIQCQVDSQVTMMFWYRQQPGQSLTLIATANQGSEATYESGFVIDKFPISRPNLTFSTLTVSNMSPEDSSIYLCSVEVGGSNQPQHFGDGTRLSIL.

The V gene is TRBV27, the J gene TRBJ2-3; unclear D gene. V was cut by 7 bases and J by 6 bases, with 17 bases left in between. Looked up from germline, CDR1 is MNHEY and CDR2 is SMNVEV (reference sequence). The CDR3 covers 14 residues. The CDR3 nucleotides are TGTGCCAGCACCCCGGTACAATACAGTGATACGCAGTATTTT. Its protein is CASTPVQYSDTQYF.

This chain uses TRBV7-9 with TRBJ2-5; the D gene is possibly TRBD2 (6 bases). The CDR3 totals 13 residues. Germline CDR1 and CDR2: SEHNR and FQNEAQ (reference sequence). Trimming removed 6 bases from V and 5 bases from J, with 13 bases in between. The CDR3 region is CASSARLGETQYF. The CDR3, as DNA: TGTGCCAGCAGTGCCCGACTAGGCGAGACCCAGTACTTC.

The chain links TRBV5-4 to TRBJ1-2; 10 positions match TRBD1. V dropped 4 bases and J dropped 5; count of bases not matched to a gene: 5. This CDR3 region has 14 residues. Germline CDR1 reads SGHNT; CDR2 reads YYREEE (reference sequence). CDR3 DNA: TGTGCCAGCAGCCCCTGGGACAGGGGATATGGCTACACCTTC. Translation gives CASSPWDRGYGYTF. Combining the CDR3 with reference TRBV5-4 and TRBJ1-2 gives the whole variable domain ETGVTQSPTHLIKTRGQQVTLRCSSQSGHNTVSWYQQALGQGPQFIFQYYREEENGRGNFPPRFSGLQFPNYSSELNVNALELDDSALYLCASSPWDRGYGYTFGSGTRLTVV.

The chain links TRBV7-9 to TRBJ2-2, with a weak D call TRBD1 (6 bases). The length of the CDR3 is 15 residues. CDR1 and CDR2 from the germline V gene are SEHNR and FQNEAQ (reference sequence). V shed 8 bases and J shed 3 bases, with 16 bases lying between them. Here the CDR3 DNA reads TGTGCCAGCGCACACGGCAGGGGTTACACCGGGGAGCTGTTTTTT. This sequence encodes CASAHGRGYTGELFF.

The V and J genes are TRBV7-6 and TRBJ1-5, with 7 bases that match TRBD1. The germline gives CDR1 SGHVS, CDR2 FNYEAQ. This CDR3 is built from 13 residues. V lost 3 bases to trimming and J lost 6 bases; unmatched junction nucleotides: 2. CDR3: CASSLGDSQPQHF. CDR3 nucleotides: TGTGCCAGCAGCTTGGGGGACAGTCAGCCCCAGCATTTT. The full variable domain, with the rest looked up from reference TRBV7-6 and TRBJ1-5, is GAGVSQSPRYKVTKRGQDVALRCDPISGHVSLYWYRQALGQGPEFLTYFNYEAQQDKSGLPNDRFSAERPEGSISTLTIQRTEQRDSAMYRCASSLGDSQPQHFGDGTRLSIL.

This chain links TRBV29-1 with TRBJ1-1, with D unclear. Trimming cost V 3 bases and J 2 bases, with 4 bases left between them. This CDR3 is 11 amino acids long. CDR1 SQVTM and CDR2 ANQGSEA come from the germline V gene. As DNA, the CDR3 is TGCAGCGTTGAGACTAACACTGAAGCTTTCTTT. Its protein product is CSVETNTEAFF.

This clone was recorded once. The chain employs TRBV5-5 and TRBJ1-1, with D unclear. The CDR3 length is 13 residues. The V and J ends lost 1 base and 4 bases respectively, with 8 bases between them. CDR1 and CDR2 from the germline V gene are SGHKS and YYEKEE (reference sequence). The CDR3 spells CASSLSPGTEAFF. The CDR3 nucleotides read TGTGCCAGCAGCTTGAGCCCGGGCACTGAAGCTTTCTTT.

V is TRBV4-1 and J is TRBJ1-2; TRBD1 is a possible D gene (5 bases). CDR1 MGHRA and CDR2 YSYEKL come from the germline V gene. Trimming left V 4 bases short and J 4 bases short, with 22 bases between. The CDR3 covers 17 residues. The CDR3 region is CASSPKNRDSGTYGYTF. The CDR3 nucleotides are TGCGCCAGCAGCCCTAAAAACCGGGACTCAGGTACCTATGGCTACACCTTC.

This clone occurred a few times. The chain links TRBV11-2 to TRBJ1-1; no definite D call. V gave up 5 bases and J gave up 0 bases, with 4 bases separating them. This CDR3 is built from 12 residues. CDR1 is SGHAT, CDR2 FQNNGV, per germline. CDR3 protein: CASSLLNTEAFF. Here the CDR3 DNA reads TGTGCCAGCAGCCTTCTGAACACTGAAGCTTTCTTT.

This clone was seen a few times. This chain connects TRBV28 to TRBJ1-5; 10 bases map to TRBD1. Germline V CDR1 and CDR2: MDHEN, SYDVKM. The V segment lost 7 bases and the J segment 6 bases; nucleotides outside the gene matches: 9. The CDR3 spans 15 residues. Here the CDR3 reads CASTETGGAAQPQHF. The CDR3 coding sequence is TGTGCCAGCACCGAGACAGGGGGCGCCGCTCAGCCCCAGCATTTT.

The rearrangement joins TRBV11-2 to TRBJ2-5, with D perhaps matching TRBD2 (5 bases). Germline CDR1 is SGHAT and CDR2 is FQNNGV. Trimming cost V 2 bases and J 0 bases, with 10 bases left between them. The CDR3 sequence is 15 residues long. This CDR3 is CASSLITGYQETQYF. The CDR3 nucleotides read TGTGCCAGCAGCTTAATAACGGGGTACCAAGAGACCCAGTACTTC.

This chain uses TRBV6-1 with TRBJ1-4, with a tentative D call TRBD1 (6 bases). The germline CDR1 and CDR2 sequences are MNHNS and SASEGT. The CDR3 is 13 residues long. The CDR3 bases are TGTGCGGGATCGACAGGATGGAATGAAAAACTGTTTTTT. Residues: CAGSTGWNEKLFF.

The chain uses TRBV5-8 and TRBJ2-3, with D perhaps TRBD2 (6 bases). Trimming removed 2 bases from V and 5 bases from J, with 18 bases in between. The V gene's germline CDR1 is SGHTS and CDR2 YDEGEE. The CDR3 contains 16 residues. The CDR3 bases are TGTGCCAGCAGCTTTGGTAGCGGAGCGTCTCAAGATACGCAGTATTTT. Translating gives CASSFGSGASQDTQYF.

There are a few counts of this clone. This chain links TRBV28 with TRBJ2-2; D ambiguous. The CDR3 sequence is 14 residues long. Germline V CDR1 and CDR2: MDHEN, SYDVKM. The ends were cut back, 1 base at V and 5 bases at J, with 8 bases in the middle. This CDR3 reads CASSLSPMTGELFF. CDR3 bases: TGTGCCAGCAGTTTATCCCCCATGACCGGGGAGCTGTTTTTT. The whole variable domain, remainder taken from reference TRBV28 and TRBJ2-2, is DVKVTQSSRYLVKRTGEKVFLECVQDMDHENMFWYRQDPGLGLRLIYFSYDVKMKEKGDIPEGYSVSREKKERFSLILESASTNQTSMYLCASSLSPMTGELFFGEGSRLTVL.

CDR3 in amino acids: CASWREIGVGEQFF. The CDR3 DNA is TGTGCCAGCTGGCGGGAGATAGGGGTGGGAGAGCAGTTCTTC. This chain links TRBV6-6 with TRBJ2-1; TRBD2 aligns across 7 bases. Germline assignment: CDR1 MNHNY and CDR2 SVGAGI (reference sequence). The ends lost 8 bases at V and 10 bases at J; junction bases unmatched: 14. This CDR3 spans 14 amino acids.

CDR3 sequence: CASTRGQGNQPQHF. CDR3 bases: TGTGCCAGCACCAGGGGGCAGGGCAATCAGCCCCAGCATTTT. V usage is TRBV2 and J usage is TRBJ1-5; 8 positions agree with TRBD1. Germline assignment: CDR1 SNHLY and CDR2 FYNNEI. The CDR3 contains 14 residues. Unmatched junction bases numbered 4, after V lost 7 bases and J lost 2 bases.

The chain recombines TRBV5-1 with TRBJ2-1, with 7 positions matching TRBD1. CDR3 length equals 16 residues. With V trimmed by 0 bases and J by 4 bases, 7 bases remained unmatched. The germline gives CDR1 SGHRS, CDR2 YFSETQ. CDR3 DNA: TGCGCCAGCAGCTTGGCCTCGGGACAGTTATACAATGAGCAGTTCTTC. The encoded protein is CASSLASGQLYNEQFF. The whole variable domain, filled in from reference TRBV5-1 and TRBJ2-1, reads KAGVTQTPRYLIKTRGQQVTLSCSPISGHRSVSWYQQTPGQGLQFLFEYFSETQRNKGNFPGRFSGRQFSNSRSEMNVSTLELGDSALYLCASSLASGQLYNEQFFGPGTRLTVL.

The rearrangement links TRBV19 to TRBJ1-5; 8 bases match TRBD1. The CDR3 sequence is 17 residues long. V lost 4 bases, J lost 6 bases, and 14 bases stayed unmatched. The germline gives CDR1 LNHDA, CDR2 SQIVND (reference sequence). In DNA, the CDR3 is TGTGCCAGTAGTACGCCTGACAGGGGCCTTCGGGGTCAGCCCCAGCATTTT. Its protein is CASSTPDRGLRGQPQHF.

This clone was picked up one time. The gene calls are TRBV4-1 and TRBJ1-1; D unclear. The CDR3 runs 15 residues. CDR1 MGHRA and CDR2 YSYEKL come from the germline V gene. Trimming took off 5 bases at V and 3 bases at J, with 16 bases between the two ends. The CDR3 region is CASSLNAGMHTEAFF. The DNA of the CDR3 is TGCGCCAGCAGCTTGAACGCGGGGATGCACACTGAAGCTTTCTTT.

The gene calls are TRBV19 and TRBJ1-2; 7 positions match TRBD1. Germline V gene sequence: CDR1 LNHDA, CDR2 SQIVND (reference sequence). The junction had 13 bases not matched to a gene; V was cut back by 10 bases and J by 8 bases. CDR3 length: 13 residues. This CDR3 is CATRDRMRGGYTF. In DNA form, the CDR3 reads TGTGCCACCAGGGACAGAATGAGAGGGGGCTACACCTTC.

The chain couples TRBV29-1 to TRBJ1-1; D is uncertain. V lost 7 bases to trimming and J lost 1 base, with 7 bases between them. Germline V gene lookup returns CDR1 SQVTM and CDR2 ANQGSEA. The CDR3 consists of 11 residues. CDR3 protein: CSALRNTEAFF. The CDR3 DNA is TGCAGCGCCCTTCGGAACACTGAAGCTTTCTTT.

This clone has a handful of counts. This chain uses TRBV7-9 with TRBJ2-3, with 11 nucleotides matching TRBD2. In germline, CDR1 is SEHNR, CDR2 FQNEAQ (reference sequence). CDR3 length: 17 residues. The trim removed 5 bases at V and 4 bases at J, leaving 11 bases unmatched. The DNA of the CDR3 is TGTGCCAGCAGCCAACAGCCTAGCGGGAGGTGGTCAGATACGCAGTATTTT. Translated, it gives CASSQQPSGRWSDTQYF.

This chain uses TRBV19 with TRBJ1-5, with 11 positions matching TRBD1. The CDR3 is made up of 17 amino acids. CDR1 and CDR2 from the germline V gene are LNHDA and SQIVND (reference sequence). V shed 4 bases and J 2 bases; nucleotides not matched to a gene: 7. In DNA, the CDR3 is TGTGCCAGTAGTAAGGGACAGGGGGAACTGGGCAATCAGCCCCAGCATTTT. Its protein is CASSKGQGELGNQPQHF.